This TCR beta chain was recorded in a study of blood T cell repertoires in COVID-19. Study context: The United States, Italy and Spain provided the acute and convalescent COVID-19 samples.

This clone was seen more than once but under ten times. Some clones are missing from TCRdb's copy, which holds only in-frame ones; the method was immunoSEQ multiplex PCR. The data contain approximately 490,000 clones, around 87% of them singletons. The CDR3 contains 14 residues. The V gene end was trimmed by 5 bases and the J gene end by 5 bases; junction bases not matched to a gene: 7. The germline V gene has CDR1 SNHLY and CDR2 FYNNEI. The TCR sequence derives from a woman aged 18-29 years who had recovered from COVID-19. The sequencing input was PBMCs or T cells enriched from blood (not recorded which). The chain employs TRBV2 and TRBJ2-7, with 9 bases aligning to TRBD1. DNA for the CDR3: TGTGCCAGCAGTACGGACAGGGGCGCGAACGAGCAGTACTTC. It is translated as CASSTDRGANEQYF.